The entry that follows covers one TCR beta chain sequence. The antigen remains unidentified. Both 60 Vbeta primers and 13 Jbeta primers went into the PCR. Data came from immunoSEQ multiplex PCR; TCRdb stores just in-frame clones and leaves some out. This table has about 190,000 clones, approximately 85% appearing once. The source of the sample is a study of cytomegalovirus exposure and HLA in healthy donors. General observations from the study: Immune exposure data for these donors was limited to CMV serostatus.

The CDR3 is 13 amino acids. Per germline, CDR1 GTSNPN and CDR2 SVGIG (reference sequence). Deletions cut 2 bases from V and 9 bases from J, with 14 bases between. V and J are TRBV30 and TRBJ1-5, with D possibly TRBD1 on 6 matching bases. The receptor was isolated from a woman aged 18-29 years in good health and CMV-seronegative. Sequencing was done on a sample of PBMCs. The CDR3 DNA reads as TGTGCCTGGAGTCCACGGGGGGGCCTGCCCCAGCATTTT. Its translation: CAWSPRGGLPQHF.